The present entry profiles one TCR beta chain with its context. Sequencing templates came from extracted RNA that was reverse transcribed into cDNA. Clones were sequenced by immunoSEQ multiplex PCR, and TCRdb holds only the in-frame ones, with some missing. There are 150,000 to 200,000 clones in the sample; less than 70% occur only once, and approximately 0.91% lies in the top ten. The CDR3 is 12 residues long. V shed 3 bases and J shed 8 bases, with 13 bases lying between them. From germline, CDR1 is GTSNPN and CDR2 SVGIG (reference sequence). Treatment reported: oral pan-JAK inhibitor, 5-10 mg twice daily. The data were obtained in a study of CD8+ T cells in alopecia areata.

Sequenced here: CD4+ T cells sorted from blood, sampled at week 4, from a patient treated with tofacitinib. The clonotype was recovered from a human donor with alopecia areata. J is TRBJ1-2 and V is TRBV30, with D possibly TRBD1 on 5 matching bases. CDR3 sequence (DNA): TGTGCCTGGAGCCCCTCCCCAGGGGGCTACACCTTC. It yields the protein CAWSPSPGGYTF.